Listed below are T cell receptor beta chains from one sample, sequenced in a study of neurological immune-mediated disorders. TCRdb recomputed calls from the 5' RACE reads with MiXCR, one row per CDR3 protein. The table shows approximately 40,000 distinct CDR3 sequences, with approximately 5% occurring only once. Sequenced sample: CD4+ T cells from blood. Receptor source: a man aged 18 to 30 in good health. Each CDR3 is given with its conserved first and last residue. Fields, in order: J gene, clone size, V gene, D gene, CDR3 protein, CDR3 DNA. D genes are given only for firm matches. For some rows the clone size is stated as once, few or many, or as a class when expanded; others skip it.

J gene: TRBJ1-2; clone size: NA; V gene: TRBV7-9; D gene: TRBD1; CDR3 protein: CASSPGDRENYGYTF; CDR3 DNA: TGTGCCAGCAGCCCTGGGGACAGGGAAAACTATGGCTACACCTTC
J gene: TRBJ2-3; clone size: many; V gene: TRBV4-1; D gene: NA; CDR3 protein: CASSRGGISYLGDTQYF; CDR3 DNA: TGCGCCAGCAGCCGGGGGGGCATTAGTTACCTTGGGGATACGCAGTATTTT
J gene: TRBJ1-6; clone size: many; V gene: TRBV7-2; D gene: NA; CDR3 protein: CASSLPARNSPLHF; CDR3 DNA: TGTGCCAGCAGCTTACCGGCACGGAATTCACCCCTCCACTTT
J gene: TRBJ2-1; clone size: many; V gene: TRBV9; D gene: NA; CDR3 protein: CASSVEQGSNEQFF; CDR3 DNA: TGTGCCAGCAGCGTAGAACAGGGTAGCAATGAGCAGTTCTTC
J gene: TRBJ1-1; clone size: many; V gene: TRBV6-5; D gene: NA; CDR3 protein: CASRRGYEAFF; CDR3 DNA: TGTGCCAGCAGGAGGGGGTATGAAGCTTTCTTT
J gene: TRBJ2-4; clone size: many; V gene: TRBV5-1; D gene: TRBD1; CDR3 protein: CASSPTTGSENIQYF; CDR3 DNA: TGCGCCAGCAGCCCAACGACAGGGTCAGAAAACATTCAGTACTTC
J gene: TRBJ1-1; clone size: many; V gene: TRBV20-1; D gene: NA; CDR3 protein: CSAGGRGTLAEAFF; CDR3 DNA: TGCAGTGCCGGGGGCAGGGGAACTCTCGCTGAAGCTTTCTTT
J gene: TRBJ1-2; clone size: medium-sized; V gene: TRBV29-1; D gene: NA; CDR3 protein: CSINRDGIGYTF; CDR3 DNA: TGCAGCATCAACAGGGACGGGATCGGATACACCTTC
J gene: TRBJ2-6; clone size: many; V gene: TRBV5-1; D gene: NA; CDR3 protein: CASSLDSGANVLTF; CDR3 DNA: TGCGCCAGCAGCTTAGACTCTGGGGCCAACGTCCTGACTTTC
J gene: TRBJ2-6; clone size: many; V gene: TRBV5-5; D gene: NA; CDR3 protein: CASSRQELSGANVLTF; CDR3 DNA: TGTGCCAGCAGCCGACAGGAGCTCTCTGGGGCCAACGTCCTGACTTTC
J gene: TRBJ2-5; clone size: many; V gene: TRBV7-9; D gene: TRBD2; CDR3 protein: CASSLARAGTSVEETQYF; CDR3 DNA: TGTGCCAGCAGCTTAGCGCGAGCCGGGACTAGTGTCGAAGAGACCCAGTACTTC
J gene: TRBJ1-4; clone size: many; V gene: TRBV4-3; D gene: TRBD1; CDR3 protein: CASSQAPGQGYEKLFF; CDR3 DNA: TGCGCCAGCAGCCAAGCACCGGGACAGGGGTACGAAAAACTGTTTTTT
J gene: TRBJ1-4; clone size: many; V gene: TRBV20-1; D gene: NA; CDR3 protein: CSASVKPNEKLFF; CDR3 DNA: TGCAGTGCTTCGGTGAAGCCTAATGAAAAACTGTTTTTT
J gene: TRBJ1-5; clone size: many; V gene: TRBV5-5; D gene: NA; CDR3 protein: CATSARDNQPQHF; CDR3 DNA: TGTGCCACCTCGGCCAGGGACAATCAGCCCCAGCATTTT
J gene: TRBJ1-5; clone size: many; V gene: TRBV24-1; D gene: NA; CDR3 protein: CATSDSLGGNQPQHF; CDR3 DNA: TGTGCCACCTCGGACAGCCTGGGGGGCAATCAGCCCCAGCATTTT
J gene: TRBJ2-7; clone size: many; V gene: TRBV5-1; D gene: TRBD2; CDR3 protein: CASSLMTPGLATPYEQYF; CDR3 DNA: TGCGCCAGCAGCTTGATGACCCCGGGACTAGCGACCCCCTACGAGCAGTACTTC
J gene: TRBJ1-1; clone size: many; V gene: TRBV5-1; D gene: NA; CDR3 protein: CASSLEGWDTEAFF; CDR3 DNA: TGCGCCAGCAGCTTGGAGGGGTGGGACACTGAAGCTTTCTTT
J gene: TRBJ1-1; clone size: many; V gene: TRBV7-6; D gene: NA; CDR3 protein: CASSLAGVATEAFF; CDR3 DNA: TGTGCCAGCAGCTTAGCGGGGGTGGCCACTGAAGCTTTCTTT
J gene: TRBJ1-1; clone size: many; V gene: TRBV7-9; D gene: TRBD1; CDR3 protein: CASSFKGATEAFF; CDR3 DNA: TGTGCCAGCAGCTTCAAGGGGGCTACTGAAGCTTTCTTT
J gene: TRBJ2-1; clone size: many; V gene: TRBV7-2; D gene: NA; CDR3 protein: CASSTSEGTNEQFF; CDR3 DNA: TGTGCCAGCAGCACCTCCGAAGGCACCAATGAGCAGTTCTTC
J gene: TRBJ1-4; clone size: many; V gene: TRBV5-1; D gene: NA; CDR3 protein: CASSLDSTNEKLFF; CDR3 DNA: TGCGCCAGCAGCTTGGACAGTACAAATGAAAAACTGTTTTTT
J gene: TRBJ1-2; clone size: many; V gene: TRBV6-6; D gene: NA; CDR3 protein: CASSYITASNSNYGYTF; CDR3 DNA: TGTGCCAGCAGTTACATAACAGCGTCCAATTCTAACTATGGCTACACCTTC
J gene: TRBJ2-5; clone size: many; V gene: TRBV20-1; D gene: TRBD2; CDR3 protein: CSAFSGGAYETQYF; CDR3 DNA: TGCAGTGCTTTCAGCGGGGGGGCCTATGAGACCCAGTACTTC
J gene: TRBJ2-2; clone size: many; V gene: TRBV20-1; D gene: TRBD1; CDR3 protein: CSARDLSGQGTGELFF; CDR3 DNA: TGCAGTGCTAGAGATCTCTCTGGACAGGGGACCGGGGAGCTGTTTTTT
J gene: TRBJ2-7; clone size: many; V gene: TRBV6-6; D gene: TRBD1; CDR3 protein: CASSDPGDRGYEQYF; CDR3 DNA: TGTGCCAGCAGTGATCCGGGGGACAGGGGGTACGAGCAGTACTTC
J gene: TRBJ2-5; clone size: NA; V gene: TRBV21-1; D gene: NA; CDR3 protein: CASSILYRTCPQETQYF; CDR3 DNA: TGTGCCAGCAGCATCCTGTACAGAACTTGCCCCCAAGAGACCCAGTACTTC
J gene: TRBJ1-5; clone size: many; V gene: TRBV18; D gene: NA; CDR3 protein: CASSPAPQNQPQHF; CDR3 DNA: TGTGCCAGCTCACCGGCCCCCCAGAATCAGCCCCAGCATTTT
J gene: TRBJ2-5; clone size: many; V gene: TRBV20-1; D gene: NA; CDR3 protein: CSAERDGQETQYF; CDR3 DNA: TGCAGTGCTGAACGGGACGGTCAAGAGACCCAGTACTTC
J gene: TRBJ2-7; clone size: many; V gene: TRBV20-1; D gene: NA; CDR3 protein: CSAADATSPVYEQYF; CDR3 DNA: TGCAGTGCCGCCGACGCAACATCCCCGGTATACGAGCAGTACTTC
J gene: TRBJ2-1; clone size: many; V gene: TRBV5-5; D gene: NA; CDR3 protein: CASSLSYEGREIYNEQFF; CDR3 DNA: TGTGCCAGCAGCTTGTCCTACGAGGGACGGGAAATATACAATGAGCAGTTCTTC
J gene: TRBJ1-1; clone size: many; V gene: TRBV20-1; D gene: NA; CDR3 protein: CSASPFPRTEAFF; CDR3 DNA: TGCAGTGCTTCTCCGTTCCCGAGGACTGAAGCTTTCTTT
J gene: TRBJ2-3; clone size: many; V gene: TRBV11-2; D gene: NA; CDR3 protein: CASSLDLGDTQYF; CDR3 DNA: TGTGCCAGCAGCTTAGACCTAGGAGATACGCAGTATTTT
J gene: TRBJ2-2; clone size: many; V gene: TRBV10-3; D gene: TRBD2; CDR3 protein: CAISQTVAGGSTTGELFF; CDR3 DNA: TGTGCCATCAGCCAAACGGTAGCGGGGGGCTCAACCACCGGGGAGCTGTTTTTT
J gene: TRBJ1-2; clone size: many; V gene: TRBV20-1; D gene: TRBD1; CDR3 protein: CSAPPQGGDFDGYTF; CDR3 DNA: TGCAGTGCTCCCCCTCAGGGGGGAGATTTTGATGGCTACACCTTC
J gene: TRBJ2-7; clone size: many; V gene: TRBV18; D gene: NA; CDR3 protein: CASSPDVSYEQYF; CDR3 DNA: TGTGCCAGCTCACCGGACGTCTCCTACGAGCAGTACTTC
J gene: TRBJ1-4; clone size: many; V gene: TRBV5-5; D gene: NA; CDR3 protein: CASSGGGSAGLRVSEKLFF; CDR3 DNA: TGTGCCAGCAGCGGGGGGGGGTCGGCAGGCCTAAGGGTGTCGGAAAAACTGTTTTTT
J gene: TRBJ2-5; clone size: many; V gene: TRBV5-4; D gene: NA; CDR3 protein: CASSQKASGEETQYF; CDR3 DNA: TGTGCCAGCAGCCAGAAGGCCTCAGGGGAAGAGACCCAGTACTTC
J gene: TRBJ2-7; clone size: many; V gene: TRBV30; D gene: NA; CDR3 protein: CAWRGPGRVEQYF; CDR3 DNA: TGTGCCTGGAGGGGGCCCGGTCGCGTAGAGCAGTACTTC
J gene: TRBJ1-4; clone size: many; V gene: TRBV20-1; D gene: NA; CDR3 protein: CSATRQPNEKLFF; CDR3 DNA: TGCAGTGCTACCAGACAGCCTAATGAAAAACTGTTTTTT
J gene: TRBJ2-5; clone size: many; V gene: TRBV19; D gene: TRBD2; CDR3 protein: CASMLIGEGETQYF; CDR3 DNA: TGTGCCAGTATGTTGATTGGGGAGGGGGAGACCCAGTACTTC
J gene: TRBJ1-5; clone size: many; V gene: TRBV20-1; D gene: TRBD1; CDR3 protein: CSARERDREAQGPQHF; CDR3 DNA: TGCAGTGCTAGAGAGCGGGACAGGGAGGCTCAGGGGCCCCAGCATTTT
J gene: TRBJ2-2; clone size: many; V gene: TRBV4-3; D gene: NA; CDR3 protein: CASSQGAPHEANTGELFF; CDR3 DNA: TGCGCCAGCAGCCAGGGGGCACCGCACGAGGCGAACACCGGGGAGCTGTTTTTT
J gene: TRBJ2-1; clone size: many; V gene: TRBV6-6; D gene: TRBD2; CDR3 protein: CASSPPRASGGYNEQFF; CDR3 DNA: TGTGCCAGCTCACCCCCCAGGGCTAGCGGGGGATACAATGAGCAGTTCTTC
J gene: TRBJ1-2; clone size: many; V gene: TRBV20-1; D gene: TRBD1; CDR3 protein: CSATRQGAGGYTF; CDR3 DNA: TGCAGTGCTACCAGACAGGGGGCTGGTGGCTACACCTTC
J gene: TRBJ1-2; clone size: many; V gene: TRBV5-1; D gene: NA; CDR3 protein: CASAGTSYGYTF; CDR3 DNA: TGCGCCAGCGCCGGGACCTCCTATGGCTACACCTTC
J gene: TRBJ2-5; clone size: many; V gene: TRBV28; D gene: NA; CDR3 protein: CASRVAGLQETQYF; CDR3 DNA: TGTGCCAGCAGAGTAGCCGGCCTCCAAGAGACCCAGTACTTC
J gene: TRBJ1-6; clone size: many; V gene: TRBV20-1; D gene: NA; CDR3 protein: CSARDHGIGSSPLHF; CDR3 DNA: TGCAGTGCTAGAGATCACGGGATAGGCTCTTCACCCCTCCACTTT
J gene: TRBJ2-1; clone size: many; V gene: TRBV29-1; D gene: TRBD1; CDR3 protein: CSVEDRQGAFNEQFF; CDR3 DNA: TGCAGCGTTGAAGATCGCCAGGGGGCCTTTAATGAGCAGTTCTTC
J gene: TRBJ2-5; clone size: many; V gene: TRBV6-2/TRBV6-3; D gene: NA; CDR3 protein: CASSYGGGETQYF; CDR3 DNA: TGTGCCAGCAGTTACGGGGGCGGCGAGACCCAGTACTTC
J gene: TRBJ1-2; clone size: many; V gene: TRBV5-1; D gene: TRBD1; CDR3 protein: CASSPGTGVNGYTF; CDR3 DNA: TGCGCCAGCAGCCCCGGGACAGGGGTTAATGGCTACACCTTC
J gene: TRBJ2-5; clone size: many; V gene: TRBV6-5; D gene: NA; CDR3 protein: CATRRGREETQYF; CDR3 DNA: TGTGCCACACGGAGGGGGCGAGAAGAGACCCAGTACTTC
J gene: TRBJ2-5; clone size: many; V gene: TRBV5-1; D gene: TRBD2; CDR3 protein: CASSRTSVQETQYF; CDR3 DNA: TGCGCCAGCAGCAGGACTAGCGTCCAAGAGACCCAGTACTTC
J gene: TRBJ1-1; clone size: many; V gene: TRBV7-2; D gene: NA; CDR3 protein: CASSLVKYLWGTEAFF; CDR3 DNA: TGTGCCAGCAGCTTAGTAAAATACTTATGGGGAACTGAAGCTTTCTTT
J gene: TRBJ2-7; clone size: many; V gene: TRBV25-1; D gene: TRBD2; CDR3 protein: CASRRLAPTAEQYF; CDR3 DNA: TGTGCCAGCAGACGACTAGCGCCGACCGCCGAGCAGTACTTC
J gene: TRBJ1-5; clone size: many; V gene: TRBV5-1; D gene: NA; CDR3 protein: CASSLIPGGGRSADTQHF; CDR3 DNA: TGCGCCAGCAGCCTTATCCCCGGGGGCGGCCGTTCCGCAGATACGCAGCATTTT
J gene: TRBJ1-3; clone size: many; V gene: TRBV10-3; D gene: NA; CDR3 protein: CAISELGAGNTIYF; CDR3 DNA: TGTGCCATCAGTGAGCTGGGGGCTGGAAACACCATATATTTT
J gene: TRBJ1-6; clone size: many; V gene: TRBV6-1; D gene: NA; CDR3 protein: CASSAGPYNSPLHF; CDR3 DNA: TGTGCCAGCAGTGCCGGACCCTATAATTCACCCCTCCACTTT
J gene: TRBJ2-5; clone size: many; V gene: TRBV6-5; D gene: NA; CDR3 protein: CASSTVRGRETQYF; CDR3 DNA: TGTGCCAGCAGCACCGTCAGGGGGAGGGAGACCCAGTACTTC